The clone carrying this T cell receptor beta chain turned up a few times. Its target is unknown. The data stem from a study of identical twins. The study, taken as a whole, reports: Less excess twin sharing appeared in beta out-of-frame sequences. In monozygotic twins, models underestimated the sharing of out-of-frame TCR alpha.

cDNA molecules carried unique molecular identifiers, and template switching added a universal primer site. TCRdb re-called the 5' RACE reads through MiXCR, storing one row per CDR3 protein. The sample includes about 530,000 distinct CDR3 sequences, under 25% of them seen just once. Healthy Caucasians, and only they, were the donors. Trimming removed 2 bases from V and 4 bases from J, with 11 bases in between. This CDR3 region has 14 residues. The germline gives CDR1 KGHSH, CDR2 LQKENI. This sample also appeared in a second study, on yellow fever vaccine responses in identical twins.

Source material: CD4+ T cells sorted from blood. The sequence was collected from a woman under 30 in good health. This chain links TRBV18 with TRBJ2-5, with D maybe TRBD1 (6 bases). The CDR3 DNA reads TGTGCCAGCTCACCATTCGGACAGCCAGAGACCCAGTACTTC. Amino acids: CASSPFGQPETQYF.